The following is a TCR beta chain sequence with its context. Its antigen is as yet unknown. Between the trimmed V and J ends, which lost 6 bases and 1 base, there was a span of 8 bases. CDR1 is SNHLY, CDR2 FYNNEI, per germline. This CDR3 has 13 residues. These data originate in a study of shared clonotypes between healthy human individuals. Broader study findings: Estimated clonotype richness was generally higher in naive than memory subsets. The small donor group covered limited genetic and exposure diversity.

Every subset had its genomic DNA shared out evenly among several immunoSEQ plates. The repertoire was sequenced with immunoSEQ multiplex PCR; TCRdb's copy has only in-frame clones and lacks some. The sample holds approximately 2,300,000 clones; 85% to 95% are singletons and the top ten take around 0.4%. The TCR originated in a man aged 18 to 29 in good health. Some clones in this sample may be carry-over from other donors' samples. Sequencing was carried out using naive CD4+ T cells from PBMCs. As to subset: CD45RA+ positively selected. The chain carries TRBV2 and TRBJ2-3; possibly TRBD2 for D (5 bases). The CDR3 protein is CASREARTDTQYF. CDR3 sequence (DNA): TGTGCCAGCAGGGAGGCTCGCACAGATACGCAGTATTTT.